One sample yielded the 18 T cell receptor beta chains listed below, sequenced in a study of long-term antiretroviral therapy in people with HIV. Running of the v3.0 immunoSEQ assay took place at survey level. Here immunoSEQ multiplex PCR was the method, and the copy in TCRdb shows in-frame clones only, minus some. The table has some 40,000 clones, roughly 93% seen once. The sample was unsorted PBMCs, taken roughly 9.4 years after starting antiretroviral therapy. These receptors were collected from a man aged 30 to 45 with HIV.

V usage is TRBV10-3 and J usage is TRBJ1-3, with a possible D match to TRBD1 (5 bases). Trimming shortened V by 0 bases and J by 0 bases, and 9 bases separated the two germline ends. This CDR3 spans 16 amino acids. Germline V gene data show CDR1 as ENHRY and CDR2 as SYGVKD. The CDR3 coding sequence is TGTGCCATCAGTGAGTCAGAGGGACTCTCTGGAAACACCATATATTTT. This codes for CAISESEGLSGNTIYF.

The chain is built from TRBV7-3 and TRBJ2-1, with D hard to call. Germline V lookup: CDR1 SGHTA, CDR2 FQGTGA. The V end lost 3 bases, the J end lost 2 bases, and 14 bases lay between the germline ends. This CDR3 is 16 amino acids long. CDR3 nucleotides: TGTGCCAGCAGCTTCTCCCCGGCAACTACCTACAATGAGCAGTTCTTC. Protein sequence: CASSFSPATTYNEQFF.

V usage is TRBV7-8 and J usage is TRBJ2-2; no clear D gene. The CDR3 runs 16 residues. Germline V lookup: CDR1 SGHVS, CDR2 FQNEAQ. V lost 5 bases, J lost 5 bases, and 18 bases lay in between. CDR3 bases: TGTGCCAGCAGCCTCATGCTATGGTTAGGTACCGGGGAGCTGTTTTTT. It encodes CASSLMLWLGTGELFF.

The genes are TRBV28 and TRBJ1-4, with D hard to call. Deletions cut 7 bases from V and 5 bases from J, with 14 bases between. Germline V lookup: CDR1 MDHEN, CDR2 SYDVKM. The CDR3 has 14 amino acids. The CDR3 region is CASNRAALNEKLFF. The CDR3 coding sequence is TGTGCCAGCAATCGAGCAGCTCTAAATGAAAAACTGTTTTTT.

The gene calls are TRBV6-5 and TRBJ1-2, with a weak D call TRBD1 (5 bases). Germline lookup yields CDR1 MNHEY and CDR2 SVGAGI. There are 14 residues in the CDR3. Deletions cut 10 bases from V and 0 bases from J, with 15 bases between. Here the CDR3 reads CATCPGPANYGYTF. In DNA form, the CDR3 reads TGTGCCACTTGCCCGGGGCCTGCTAACTATGGCTACACCTTC.

The CDR3 nucleotides read TGTGCCAGCAGTTCTCTGGACACCAGATCCTACGAGCAGTACTTC. Translation: CASSSLDTRSYEQYF. The chain joins TRBV28 to TRBJ2-7, with a weak D call TRBD1 (5 bases). V lost 4 bases, J lost 1 base, and 14 bases lay in between. CDR3 length: 15 amino acids. Germline V gene sequence: CDR1 MDHEN, CDR2 SYDVKM.

The chain carries TRBV4-2 and TRBJ1-2; 8 nucleotides match TRBD1. Germline lookup yields CDR1 LGHNA and CDR2 YNFKEQ. The CDR3 extends over 15 amino acids. The ends lost 2 bases at V and 7 bases at J; junction bases unmatched: 9. Here the CDR3 reads CASSQTGGLEAGYTF. In nucleotides, the CDR3 is TGTGCCAGCAGCCAAACAGGGGGTTTAGAGGCTGGCTACACCTTC.

The chain's CDR3 is CASSLTTGQAELPLHF. CDR3 coding DNA: TGCGCCAGCAGCCTAACGACAGGGCAAGCTGAATTGCCCCTCCACTTT. The chain couples TRBV4-1 to TRBJ1-6, with 7 bases lining up with TRBD1. V gave up 4 bases and J gave up 13 bases; unmatched junction bases: 16. Per the germline V gene, CDR1 is MGHRA and CDR2 is YSYEKL. The CDR3 extends over 16 amino acids.

This clone was detected once. The gene calls are TRBV19 and TRBJ1-6; no clear D. Looked up from germline, CDR1 is LNHDA and CDR2 is SQIVND (reference sequence). Trimming took 5 bases from V and 2 from J, leaving 4 bases between them. CDR3 length equals 13 residues. The CDR3 nucleotides read TGTGCCAGTAGTGCAGCCTATAATTCACCCCTCCACTTT. Amino acid sequence: CASSAAYNSPLHF.

This clone was detected once. The rearrangement links TRBV2 to TRBJ2-5; D remains unclear. Judging by the DNA end, TRBJ2-7 fits better; the J call may be wrong. This CDR3 has 14 amino acids. Germline assignment: CDR1 SNHLY and CDR2 FYNNEI. Here the CDR3 reads CASSASPSAGEQYF. DNA of the CDR3: TGTGCCAGCAGCGCCTCACCTTCCGCAGGCGAGCAGTACTTC.

V is TRBV27 and J is TRBJ2-1; 11 nucleotides line up with TRBD2. This CDR3 has 16 amino acids. Germline-derived CDR1 and CDR2 are MNHEY and SMNVEV (reference sequence). V gave up 5 bases and J gave up 7 bases; unmatched junction bases: 10. The CDR3 loop reads CASSKLAGGVVNEQFF. The CDR3 nucleotides read TGTGCCAGCAGTAAGTTAGCGGGGGGGGTCGTGAATGAGCAGTTCTTC.

The chain couples TRBV6-5 to TRBJ2-3; possible D gene TRBD2, 5 bases. V was pared by 7 bases and J by 1 base, with 12 bases between. Germline V gene data show CDR1 as MNHEY and CDR2 as SVGAGI. CDR3 length: 14 amino acids. The CDR3 reads CASKGGHGTDTQYF. In DNA form, the CDR3 reads TGTGCCAGCAAAGGCGGGCATGGCACAGATACGCAGTATTTT.

The gene calls are TRBV7-3 and TRBJ2-5, with 15 bases aligning to TRBD2. CDR3 length equals 16 residues. Germline-derived CDR1 and CDR2 are SGHTA and FQGTGA. V lost 3 bases and J lost 4; bases outside the gene matches: 3. The DNA for the CDR3 is TGTGCCAGCAGCTTCGGACTAGCGGGGGGGGTAGAGACCCAGTACTTC. Its protein product is CASSFGLAGGVETQYF.

The V gene is TRBV19, the J gene TRBJ2-3, with a tentative D call TRBD2 (5 bases). The CDR3 consists of 15 residues. The germline gives CDR1 LNHDA, CDR2 SQIVND (reference sequence). The V gene lost 3 bases and the J gene lost 0 bases, with 10 bases spanning the gap. The CDR3 DNA follows: TGTGCCAGTAGTATCCTCGGACTGAGCACAGATACGCAGTATTTT. Translating gives CASSILGLSTDTQYF.

The V call is TRBV2, the J call TRBJ1-5, with TRBD1 as a possible D gene (6 bases). The CDR3 is made up of 15 amino acids. The V end was cut by 5 bases, the J end by 7 bases, with 18 bases between. Germline V gene data show CDR1 as SNHLY and CDR2 as FYNNEI. CDR3 in amino acids: CASSQEGQGRQPQHF. The CDR3 DNA follows: TGTGCCAGCAGTCAGGAAGGGCAGGGGAGGCAGCCCCAGCATTTT.

This clone turned up a few times. This sequence joins TRBV4-1 and TRBJ2-7; 10 positions match TRBD1. CDR1 MGHRA and CDR2 YSYEKL come from the germline V gene. The junction had 12 bases not matched to a gene; V was cut back by 3 bases and J by 7 bases. This CDR3 comprises 16 residues. The CDR3 here is CASSQFAGTGVKEQYF. The CDR3 nucleotides read TGCGCCAGCAGCCAGTTTGCCGGGACAGGGGTGAAGGAGCAGTACTTC.

The chain couples TRBV29-1 to TRBJ1-4, with 11 positions matching TRBD1. There are 14 residues in the CDR3. CDR1 is SQVTM, CDR2 ANQGSEA, per germline. The J segment lost 7 bases and the V segment lost 4 bases, leaving 5 bases of the junction unmatched. Here the CDR3 DNA reads TGCAGCGTTGGGGCCGGGACAGGGGGTGAAAAACTGTTTTTT. Amino acids: CSVGAGTGGEKLFF. The whole variable domain, filled in from reference TRBV29-1 and TRBJ1-4, reads SAVISQKPSRDICQRGTSLTIQCQVDSQVTMMFWYRQQPGQSLTLIATANQGSEATYESGFVIDKFPISRPNLTFSTLTVSNMSPEDSSIYLCSVGAGTGGEKLFFGSGTQLSVL.

The rearrangement uses TRBV2 and TRBJ2-3; D gene ambiguous. CDR3 length: 13 amino acids. Trimming removed 8 bases at V and 0 bases at J, with 9 bases between. Germline lookup yields CDR1 SNHLY and CDR2 FYNNEI. CDR3 DNA sequence: TGTGCCAGCGGAAAGAGAAGCACAGATACGCAGTATTTT. This codes for CASGKRSTDTQYF.